These 22 T cell receptor beta chains share one sample of origin, sequenced in a study of shared clonotypes between healthy human individuals. TCRdb keeps only in-frame clones here, not all; method: immunoSEQ multiplex PCR. The repertoire holds 550,000 to 700,000 clones, with roughly 73% as singletons. The sequenced sample was memory CD4+ T cells sorted from blood. Described subset: CD45RA-negative fraction. Receptors were obtained from a woman in her 30s in good health.

The rearrangement links TRBV5-1 to TRBJ2-1; D is ambiguous. The CDR3 runs 13 residues. V was clipped by 6 bases and J by 8 bases, with 15 bases between them. Germline V gene data show CDR1 as SGHRS and CDR2 as YFSETQ. The CDR3 nucleotides read TGCGCCAGCACTGACCCCCCAAAGGATGAGCAGTTCTTC. Translating it yields CASTDPPKDEQFF.

In nucleotides, the CDR3 is TGTGCCAGCAGAACCGGGACAGAGGTTGATGAGCAGTACTTC. It is translated as CASRTGTEVDEQYF. J is TRBJ2-7 and V is TRBV6-5; 7 bases align to TRBD1. Germline lookup yields CDR1 MNHEY and CDR2 SVGAGI. V lost 6 bases and J lost 7; bases outside the gene matches: 12. The CDR3 has 14 amino acids.

J is TRBJ1-2 and V is TRBV5-1; 8 nucleotides line up with TRBD1. J was trimmed by 5 bases and V by 3 bases; bases with no gene match: 6. CDR3 size: 14 residues. Germline CDR1 reads SGHRS; CDR2 reads YFSETQ. CDR3 loop: CASSWSDRAYGYTF. As DNA, the CDR3 is TGCGCCAGCAGCTGGTCGGACAGGGCGTATGGCTACACCTTC.

With respect to this clone: One junction end does not reproduce the germline sequence, and a read error may be involved. The chain carries TRBV5-4 and TRBJ2-7; 7 nucleotides line up with TRBD2. Per germline, CDR1 SGHNT and CDR2 YYREEE (reference sequence). The CDR3 contains 15 residues. The CDR3 reads CASSLGPPGRGEQYF. CDR3 DNA: TGTGCCAGCAGTTTGGGGCCCCCGGGGAGGGGCGAGCAGTACTTC.

This chain connects TRBV30 to TRBJ2-7, with 9 positions matching TRBD1. Per the germline V gene, CDR1 is GTSNPN and CDR2 is SVGIG (reference sequence). Losses at the gene ends were 8 bases for V and 0 bases for J; bases not matched to a gene: 2. CDR3 size: 12 residues. CDR3 nucleotide sequence: TGTGCCGCGACAGGGGGCTCCTACGAGCAGTACTTC. Its protein is CAATGGSYEQYF.

The chain recombines TRBV4-2 with TRBJ2-7, with 8 bases that match TRBD1. V shed 4 bases and J 2 bases; nucleotides not matched to a gene: 13. The CDR3 totals 17 residues. Germline V gene data show CDR1 as LGHNA and CDR2 as YNFKEQ. CDR3 residues: CASSPFGSTGVTYEQYF. The DNA for the CDR3 is TGTGCCAGCAGCCCTTTTGGGTCGACAGGGGTCACCTACGAGCAGTACTTC.

This chain uses TRBV30 with TRBJ1-1; perhaps TRBD1 as D (5 bases). The CDR3 has 11 residues. Germline V gene sequence: CDR1 GTSNPN, CDR2 SVGIG (reference sequence). V lost 2 bases to trimming and J lost 6 bases, with 7 bases between them. For the CDR3, the DNA is TGTGCCTGGAGTTGGGGGTCTGAAGCTTTCTTT. Translation gives CAWSWGSEAFF.

The chain uses TRBV11-2 and TRBJ2-7, with 9 bases that match TRBD2. CDR1 is SGHAT and CDR2 is FQNNGV in the germline V gene. This CDR3 comprises 16 residues. The junction had 5 bases not matched to a gene; V was cut back by 1 base and J by 1 base. The DNA for the CDR3 is TGTGCCAGCAGCTTAGTCCCTCTAGCGGGGTCCTACGAGCAGTACTTC. It translates to CASSLVPLAGSYEQYF.

This clone was seen a few times. The chain has TRBV7-8 and TRBJ1-1; D possibly corresponds to TRBD1 (6 bases). The ends were cut back, 5 bases at V and 0 bases at J, with 16 bases in the middle. The CDR3 totals 16 residues. Germline V gene sequence: CDR1 SGHVS, CDR2 FQNEAQ. CDR3 amino acids: CASSQRGQGMNTEAFF. In nucleotides, the CDR3 is TGTGCCAGCAGCCAACGGGGCCAGGGGATGAACACTGAAGCTTTCTTT.

This clone was seen a single time. The chain carries TRBV6-5 and TRBJ1-4; D is unclear. The CDR3 length is 15 residues. Germline CDR1 and CDR2: MNHEY and SVGAGI. V shed 2 bases and J shed 6 bases, with 13 bases lying between them. This CDR3 reads CASSYQRWGYEKLFF. DNA of the CDR3: TGTGCCAGCAGTTACCAGCGGTGGGGTTATGAAAAACTGTTTTTT.

J is TRBJ2-7 and V is TRBV30; TRBD2 aligns across 9 bases. Germline V gene data show CDR1 as GTSNPN and CDR2 as SVGIG (reference sequence). J lost 0 bases, V lost 2 bases, and 8 bases had no gene match. The CDR3 runs 16 residues. DNA of the CDR3: TGTGCCTGGAGTCACCCTTCTAGCGGGGACTCCTACGAGCAGTACTTC. Protein: CAWSHPSSGDSYEQYF.

V gene TRBV25-1 combines with J gene TRBJ2-7; 7 bases agree with TRBD1. Germline CDR1 is MGHDK and CDR2 is SYGVNS. This CDR3 is built from 11 residues. Trimming at V came to 1 base and at J to 9 bases, leaving 0 bases not matched to a gene. In DNA, the CDR3 is TGTGCCAGCAGTGAATCAGGGGGGCAGTACTTC. The encoded protein is CASSESGGQYF.

CDR3 region: CASSSQTSHYGYTF. In nucleotides, the CDR3 is TGTGCCAGCAGCTCACAGACCTCTCACTATGGCTACACCTTC. The rearrangement uses TRBV7-6 and TRBJ1-2; D is unclear. Trimming pared 4 bases from V and 3 bases from J, leaving 12 bases between. This CDR3 has 14 residues. Germline lookup yields CDR1 SGHVS and CDR2 FNYEAQ.

The V and J genes are TRBV4-1 and TRBJ2-2, with D tentatively TRBD2 (6 bases). The CDR3 is 17 amino acids. V shed 1 base and J shed 2 bases, with 14 bases lying between them. CDR1 MGHRA and CDR2 YSYEKL come from the germline V gene. In nucleotides, the CDR3 is TGCGCCAGCAGCCAAGGTGGAGGGCAGACCAACACCGGGGAGCTGTTTTTT. It yields the protein CASSQGGGQTNTGELFF.

This clone was detected only a few times. The rearrangement joins TRBV29-1 to TRBJ2-3; D is unclear. Germline assignment: CDR1 SQVTM and CDR2 ANQGSEA. The V gene lost 1 base and the J gene lost 6 bases, with 11 bases spanning the gap. The CDR3 is made up of 13 amino acids. This CDR3 reads CSVEGGISDTQYF. CDR3 nucleotides: TGCAGCGTTGAAGGTGGGATAAGCGATACGCAGTATTTT.

The V gene is TRBV9, the J gene TRBJ1-1; D gene uncertain. The V end lost 4 bases, the J end lost 1 base, and 8 bases lay between the germline ends. Germline values: CDR1 SGDLS, CDR2 YYNGEE. The CDR3 has 13 residues. The CDR3 sequence is CASSFHTNTEAFF. The DNA for the CDR3 is TGTGCCAGCAGCTTCCACACGAACACTGAAGCTTTCTTT. Variable domain in full (rest from reference TRBV9 and TRBJ1-1): DSGVTQTPKHLITATGQRVTLRCSPRSGDLSVYWYQQSLDQGLQFLIQYYNGEERAKGNILERFSAQQFPDLHSELNLSSLELGDSALYFCASSFHTNTEAFFGQGTRLTVV.

J is TRBJ1-3 and V is TRBV28, with a tentative D call TRBD1 (5 bases). CDR3 length equals 20 residues. Germline CDR1 is MDHEN and CDR2 is SYDVKM. Trimming removed 3 bases from V and 0 bases from J, with 24 bases in between. CDR3 nucleotide sequence: TGTGCCAGCAGTTTGGGTTACCCGGCCGTCAGGGCGGGCTCTGGAAACACCATATATTTT. Its translation: CASSLGYPAVRAGSGNTIYF.

The V and J genes are TRBV29-1 and TRBJ2-7; 10 bases are a match to TRBD2. The CDR3 sequence is 14 residues long. Per the germline V gene, CDR1 is SQVTM and CDR2 is ANQGSEA. The junction had 4 bases not matched to a gene; V was cut back by 5 bases and J by 0 bases. CDR3 sequence (DNA): TGCAGCGTTTCTCTAGCGGGGGCCTCCTACGAGCAGTACTTC. Residues: CSVSLAGASYEQYF.

V gene TRBV11-2 combines with J gene TRBJ2-7; the D gene is possibly TRBD2 (5 bases). The germline V gene encodes CDR1 SGHAT and CDR2 FQNNGV. V was cut by 0 bases and J by 7 bases, with 13 bases left in between. The CDR3 runs to 14 residues. CDR3 nucleotides: TGTGCCAGCAGCTTAGACCGGGGAATCGAAGAGCAGTACTTC. Translating gives CASSLDRGIEEQYF.

Only one count was recorded for this clone. This rearrangement joins TRBV27 to TRBJ2-1; D is perhaps TRBD1 (5 bases). The CDR3 extends over 11 amino acids. Trimming removed 10 bases at V and 9 bases at J, with 13 bases between. In germline, CDR1 is MNHEY, CDR2 SMNVEV (reference sequence). The CDR3, as DNA: TGTGCCACCGTCCAGGGTCCTGAGCAGTTCTTC. It yields the protein CATVQGPEQFF.

Notes on this clone: The same CDR3 also results from other DNA sequences found in this sample. This rearrangement joins TRBV28 to TRBJ1-2; unclear D gene. Germline assignment: CDR1 MDHEN and CDR2 SYDVKM. Deletions cut 5 bases from V and 4 bases from J, with 8 bases between. The CDR3 spans 12 residues. CDR3 amino acids: CASSPSPYGYTF. The CDR3 nucleotides are TGTGCCAGCAGTCCCTCTCCCTATGGCTACACCTTC.

The chain uses TRBV19 and TRBJ1-2, with TRBD1 as a possible D gene (5 bases). This CDR3 spans 14 amino acids. V was cut by 1 base and J by 8 bases, with 14 bases left in between. CDR1 LNHDA and CDR2 SQIVND come from the germline V gene (reference sequence). The CDR3 loop reads CASSIGSRVSGYTF. The DNA for the CDR3 is TGTGCCAGTAGTATAGGCTCCAGGGTGTCGGGCTACACCTTC.